One T cell receptor (beta chain) is described in this entry. Germline CDR1 is SGHKS and CDR2 is YYEKEE (reference sequence). V shed 4 bases and J shed 7 bases, with 20 bases lying between them. The CDR3 is made up of 15 amino acids. These data originate in a study of blood T cell repertoires in COVID-19. Across the study: Acute-phase and convalescent COVID-19 samples originated in the United States, Italy and Spain. PBMCs, B-cell-depleted T cells, or T cells provided the cDNA or gDNA that made up the material.

As handled by the study authors: By means of reference gene primer amplification, nucleated cell counts were estimated. Sequenced by immunoSEQ multiplex PCR; TCRdb stores in-frame clones only, minus some. That table furnishes V, J and clone size, whereas the DNA furnished D and trimming. Of about 230,000 clones in the sample, about 85% were seen once. The clonotype originates from a middle-aged man with acute or convalescent COVID-19. Sequenced input: peripheral blood. The chain has TRBV5-5 and TRBJ1-2, with TRBD1 as a possible D gene (5 bases). In nucleotides, the CDR3 is TGTGCCAGCAGCCAGGCGGGGGGGTGGTCGTTTGGCTACACCTTC. It codes for CASSQAGGWSFGYTF.